The 18 T cell receptor beta chains presented below share a single source sample, sequenced in a study of blood T cell repertoires in COVID-19. Using immunoSEQ multiplex PCR, the repertoire was profiled, and TCRdb retains in-frame clones only, with some absent. The sample consists of about 53,000 clones, roughly 79% of them appearing once. Sequenced sample: peripheral blood. The receptor set was obtained from a human donor in a cohort sampled during active COVID-19.

The J gene is TRBJ2-3, the V gene TRBV5-8; 7 nucleotides line up with TRBD2. J was trimmed by 4 bases and V by 4 bases; bases with no gene match: 9. CDR1 is SGHTS and CDR2 is YDEGEE in the germline V gene. The CDR3 spans 15 residues. CDR3 sequence (DNA): TGTGCCAGCAGCGGCGGGAGTTGGGTCCCAGATACGCAGTATTTT. Residues: CASSGGSWVPDTQYF.

The chain couples TRBV5-1 to TRBJ2-2; 8 nucleotides line up with TRBD2. After removal of 4 bases from V and 3 bases from J, the junction contained 8 bases not matched to a gene. CDR1 is SGHRS, CDR2 YFSETQ, per germline. There are 16 residues in the CDR3. The CDR3 DNA sequence: TGCGCCAGCAGCCCTCCGGGACTAGGGGACACCGGGGAGCTGTTTTTT. Protein: CASSPPGLGDTGELFF.

J is TRBJ1-2 and V is TRBV5-5, with a weak D call TRBD1 (6 bases). There are 15 residues in the CDR3. Germline V gives CDR1 SGHKS, CDR2 YYEKEE (reference sequence). V lost 3 bases, J lost 2 bases, and 14 bases lay in between. This CDR3 reads CASSSWGQGNYGYTF. For the CDR3, the DNA is TGTGCCAGCAGCTCCTGGGGGCAGGGGAACTATGGCTACACCTTC.

In its sample, this clone was seen a few times. This chain joins TRBV7-9 and TRBJ2-2, with TRBD1 as a possible D gene (5 bases). Germline V gene sequence: CDR1 SEHNR, CDR2 FQNEAQ (reference sequence). V was cut by 5 bases and J by 0 bases, with 10 bases left in between. This CDR3 region has 15 residues. The CDR3 bases are TGTGCCAGCAGCCCAGGGTCAACGAACACCGGGGAGCTGTTTTTT. This gives the protein CASSPGSTNTGELFF.

The chain has TRBV7-9 and TRBJ1-6; D is unresolved. Trimming took off 5 bases at V and 7 bases at J, with 12 bases between the two ends. The CDR3 length is 14 residues. Germline values: CDR1 SEHNR, CDR2 FQNEAQ (reference sequence). DNA for the CDR3: TGTGCCAGCAGCCGGCCTGACTGGAATTCACCCCTCCACTTT. This translates into CASSRPDWNSPLHF.

The V call is TRBV6-6, the J call TRBJ2-4; 8 nucleotides align to TRBD2. Trimming cost V 7 bases and J 6 bases; bases outside gene matches: 14. This CDR3 contains 16 residues. Germline V gene data show CDR1 as MNHNY and CDR2 as SVGAGI (reference sequence). The CDR3 DNA is TGTGCCAGCAACGACGTGGAGCGGGAGCGGGGAAACATTCAGTACTTC. Translated, it gives CASNDVERERGNIQYF.

This chain uses TRBV19 with TRBJ2-5, with 7 nucleotides matching TRBD1. Germline CDR1 LNHDA, CDR2 SQIVND (reference sequence). The J segment lost 5 bases and the V segment lost 9 bases, leaving 9 bases of the junction unmatched. The CDR3 extends over 13 amino acids. The CDR3 loop reads CASSQTGWETQYF. Written as DNA, the CDR3 is TGTGCCAGCTCCCAGACAGGGTGGGAGACCCAGTACTTC.

This sequence joins TRBV5-4 and TRBJ2-1, with no clear D. Germline V gene lookup returns CDR1 SGHNT and CDR2 YYREEE (reference sequence). The V end lost 0 bases, the J end lost 8 bases, and 3 bases lay between the germline ends. There are 11 residues in the CDR3. The CDR3 sequence: CASSLADEQFF. The CDR3 DNA reads TGTGCCAGCAGCTTGGCGGATGAGCAGTTCTTC.

This sequence joins TRBV6-2 or TRBV6-3 and TRBJ1-2; 8 bases fit TRBD1. The germline V gene has CDR1 MNHEY and CDR2 SVGEGT. With 2 bases clipped from V and 4 bases from J, the junction kept 9 bases outside the gene matches. The CDR3 length is 16 residues. The CDR3 nucleotides read TGTGCCAGCAGTTACGAGGGACAGGACTCCCCCTATGGCTACACCTTC. It yields the protein CASSYEGQDSPYGYTF.

This clone has only one observation. The V and J genes are TRBV5-1 and TRBJ1-2; D ambiguous. From germline, CDR1 is SGHRS and CDR2 YFSETQ. The CDR3 has 14 amino acids. V lost 0 bases, J lost 8 bases, and 14 bases lay in between. CDR3 bases: TGCGCCAGCAGCTTGGGCGGAGCCGGGGAGGGCTACACCTTC. Protein: CASSLGGAGEGYTF.

The chain couples TRBV6-6 to TRBJ2-3; no firm D call. The CDR3 totals 15 residues. The V gene lost 2 bases and the J gene lost 0 bases, with 9 bases spanning the gap. Per the germline V gene, CDR1 is MNHNY and CDR2 is SVGAGI (reference sequence). The DNA for the CDR3 is TGTGCCAGCAGTTACCAGGCCACAAGCACAGATACGCAGTATTTT. The encoded protein is CASSYQATSTDTQYF.

The rearrangement links TRBV21-1 to TRBJ2-4; the table's D call, TRBD1, was not checked against the DNA. TRBV21-1 is a pseudogene locus. The CDR3 totals 18 residues. The CDR3 bases are TGTGCCAGCAGCAATGGGATGGACAGGGACCCAGCCAAAAACATTCAGTACTTC. Translated: CASSNGMDRDPAKNIQYF.

V and J are TRBV9 and TRBJ2-7; the match to TRBD2 covers 11 bases. The CDR3 loop spans 15 amino acids. V lost 4 bases to trimming and J lost 4 bases; unmatched junction nucleotides: 7. From germline, CDR1 is SGDLS and CDR2 YYNGEE. CDR3 protein: CASSPRLAGTYEQYF. The CDR3, as DNA: TGTGCCAGCAGCCCTCGACTAGCGGGAACTTACGAGCAGTACTTC.

The V gene is TRBV6-5, the J gene TRBJ2-3; tentative D call: TRBD1 (5 bases). The length of the CDR3 is 12 residues. Trimming removed 8 bases at V and 8 bases at J, with 14 bases between. CDR1 and CDR2 (germline): MNHEY, SVGAGI. The CDR3 sequence: CASLRVLGTQYF. The CDR3 DNA sequence: TGTGCCAGCCTCAGGGTACTGGGTACGCAGTATTTT.

The chain couples TRBV6-1 to TRBJ1-5; TRBD1 might be the D (5 bases). Germline CDR1 MNHNS, CDR2 SASEGT. V was trimmed by 4 bases and J by 1 base, leaving 17 bases between them. The CDR3 runs 17 residues. The CDR3 is CASSGGYSLGSNQPQHF. Here the CDR3 DNA reads TGTGCCAGCAGTGGGGGCTACTCTCTGGGGAGCAATCAGCCCCAGCATTTT.

This clone was seen a handful of times. The chain carries TRBV2 and TRBJ2-7; D call uncertain. The CDR3 runs to 14 residues. Trimming stripped 5 bases from V and 0 bases from J, with 11 bases between. CDR1 is SNHLY and CDR2 is FYNNEI in the germline V gene. As DNA, the CDR3 is TGTGCCAGCAGTAACCCGGGTCTCTCCTACGAGCAGTACTTC. It is translated as CASSNPGLSYEQYF.

CDR3: CASSRDSSRAFF. The CDR3 DNA reads TGCGCCAGCAGTCGGGACTCATCCCGGGCTTTCTTT. This chain connects TRBV10-1 to TRBJ1-1, with D tentatively TRBD1 (5 bases). There are 12 residues in the CDR3. Germline lookup yields CDR1 WNHNN and CDR2 SYGVQD (reference sequence). V was cut by 5 bases and J by 11 bases, with 15 bases left in between.

On this clone itself: Other DNA sequences from this sample encode an identical CDR3 as well. The chain combines TRBV7-2 with TRBJ1-1, with D possibly TRBD1 on 5 matching bases. The V and J ends lost 0 bases and 1 base respectively, with 6 bases between them. In germline, CDR1 is SGHTA, CDR2 FQGNSA. The CDR3 is 14 residues long. CDR3 bases: TGTGCCAGCAGCTTAGCGCAGGGGAACACTGAAGCTTTCTTT. Its protein is CASSLAQGNTEAFF.